The rows below give T cell receptor beta chains drawn from one sample of a study of blood T cell repertoires in COVID-19. TCRdb's table, derived via immunoSEQ multiplex PCR, lists solely in-frame clones and lacks some. Of over 85,000 clones listed, more than 70% are singletons. Sample: peripheral blood. The receptors here all came from a man in his 70s with acute or convalescent COVID-19. CDR3s include the opening cysteine and the closing phenylalanine or tryptophan. Each record gives: V gene, D gene, clone size, J gene, CDR3 protein, CDR3 DNA. D genes are given only for firm matches. A clone size is listed for some rows: how often the clone was seen (once, few, many), or a class if it is expanded.

V gene: TRBV12-3/TRBV12-4; D gene: NA; clone size: once; J gene: TRBJ2-7; CDR3 protein: CASSIQGYEQYF; CDR3 DNA: TGTGCCAGCAGTATACAGGGCTACGAGCAGTACTTC
V gene: TRBV28; D gene: NA; clone size: NA; J gene: TRBJ2-7; CDR3 protein: CASLQGTYEQYF; CDR3 DNA: TGTGCCAGTTTGCAGGGGACCTACGAGCAGTACTTC
V gene: TRBV27; D gene: NA; clone size: NA; J gene: TRBJ1-5; CDR3 protein: CASSWEGRQPQHF; CDR3 DNA: TGTGCCAGCAGTTGGGAGGGCCGGCAGCCCCAGCATTTT
V gene: TRBV18; D gene: NA; clone size: NA; J gene: TRBJ2-2; CDR3 protein: CASSPTGNGSPGELFF; CDR3 DNA: TGTGCCAGCTCACCAACAGGGAACGGCAGCCCCGGGGAGCTGTTTTTT
V gene: TRBV7-6; D gene: NA; clone size: NA; J gene: TRBJ1-6; CDR3 protein: CASSLARGSNSPLHF; CDR3 DNA: TGTGCCAGCAGCTTAGCCAGGGGAAGCAATTCACCCCTCCACTTT
V gene: TRBV21-1; D gene: NA; clone size: few; J gene: TRBJ1-3; CDR3 protein: CASSKTVEGGYGNTIYF; CDR3 DNA: TGTGCCAGCAGTAAAACGGTGGAAGGGGGTTATGGAAACACCATATATTTT
V gene: TRBV27; D gene: TRBD2; clone size: NA; J gene: TRBJ2-1; CDR3 protein: CASTTLAGGVNEQFF; CDR3 DNA: TGTGCCAGCACTACCCTAGCGGGAGGTGTAAATGAGCAGTTCTTC
V gene: TRBV5-4; D gene: TRBD1; clone size: NA; J gene: TRBJ1-1; CDR3 protein: CASSSRQGRNTEAFF; CDR3 DNA: TGTGCCAGCAGCTCTCGACAGGGGCGGAACACTGAAGCTTTCTTT
V gene: TRBV18; D gene: NA; clone size: NA; J gene: TRBJ1-3; CDR3 protein: CASSPGQSSGNTIYF; CDR3 DNA: TGTGCCAGCTCGCCGGGTCAGAGCTCTGGAAACACCATATATTTT
V gene: TRBV12-3/TRBV12-4; D gene: NA; clone size: NA; J gene: TRBJ2-1; CDR3 protein: CASSRDYNEQFF; CDR3 DNA: TGTGCCAGCAGCCGGGACTACAATGAGCAGTTCTTC
V gene: TRBV11-2; D gene: NA; clone size: few; J gene: TRBJ2-6; CDR3 protein: CASRGLLSGANVLTF; CDR3 DNA: TGTGCCAGCAGGGGGCTCCTCTCTGGGGCCAACGTCCTGACTTTC
V gene: TRBV24-1; D gene: NA; clone size: NA; J gene: TRBJ1-2; CDR3 protein: CATSEGTSISRDGYTF; CDR3 DNA: TGTGCCACCAGTGAAGGGACATCGATCAGTCGTGATGGCTACACCTTC
V gene: TRBV29-1; D gene: TRBD1; clone size: NA; J gene: TRBJ2-3; CDR3 protein: CSVERGGEDTQYF; CDR3 DNA: TGCAGCGTTGAGAGAGGGGGCGAAGATACGCAGTATTTT
V gene: TRBV28; D gene: TRBD1; clone size: NA; J gene: TRBJ1-4; CDR3 protein: CASSSTGGSNEKLFF; CDR3 DNA: TGTGCCAGCAGTTCGACAGGGGGTTCTAATGAAAAACTGTTTTTT
V gene: TRBV5-1; D gene: TRBD1; clone size: NA; J gene: TRBJ2-5; CDR3 protein: CASSLGQALQETQYF; CDR3 DNA: TGCGCCAGCAGTTTGGGACAGGCCCTCCAAGAGACCCAGTACTTC
V gene: TRBV14; D gene: NA; clone size: NA; J gene: TRBJ2-2; CDR3 protein: CASSREAATGELFF; CDR3 DNA: TGTGCCAGCAGCCGAGAGGCGGCCACCGGGGAGCTGTTTTTT
V gene: TRBV7-9; D gene: NA; clone size: NA; J gene: TRBJ2-3; CDR3 protein: CASSLFAGDTQYF; CDR3 DNA: TGTGCCAGCAGCTTATTTGCAGGGGATACGCAGTATTTT
V gene: TRBV3-1/TRBV3-2; D gene: NA; clone size: NA; J gene: TRBJ2-5; CDR3 protein: CASNRRVQETQYF; CDR3 DNA: TGTGCCAGCAATCGCAGGGTCCAAGAGACCCAGTACTTC
V gene: TRBV6-5; D gene: TRBD2; clone size: few; J gene: TRBJ2-7; CDR3 protein: CAARLAGGREQYF; CDR3 DNA: TGTGCCGCCCGACTAGCGGGAGGCAGGGAGCAGTACTTC